This T cell receptor beta chain was documented in a study of shared clonotypes between healthy human individuals. Study conclusions and caveats: Compared with memory subsets, naive subsets generally had larger estimated richness.

The table came from immunoSEQ multiplex PCR; TCRdb's copy has only in-frame clones and leaves some out. The repertoire consists of roughly 1,500,000 clones, with approximately 98% occurring once and the leading ten covering approximately 0.44%. Germline V gene lookup returns CDR1 SGHAT and CDR2 FQNNGV. The CDR3 has 14 residues. The V and J ends lost 2 bases and 2 bases respectively, with 10 bases between them. On this clone: Its specificity is not known.

The origin of this receptor is a man aged 25-40 years in good health. The rearrangement links TRBV11-2 to TRBJ2-7; D is ambiguous. The specimen was naive CD4+ T cells sorted from blood. The subset was: CD45RA+ positively selected. The CDR3 here is CASSLIRKTYEQYF. CDR3 DNA sequence: TGTGCCAGCAGCTTAATTCGCAAAACCTACGAGCAGTACTTC.